This TCR beta chain was recorded in a study of a mutant IDH1 vaccine in newly diagnosed glioma. Background on the study: The study started vaccination 4-6 weeks after radiotherapy alone, or with temozolomide cycles. Earlier therapy was either radiotherapy, temozolomide, or both, and most got both.

Notes on this clone: The antigen remains unidentified.

Study-level results: It was approximately 92% of patients that developed vaccine-induced immune responses. Changes in top peripheral clonotypes did not appear linked to pseudoprogression.

The CDR3 sequence is 13 residues long. The V segment lost 4 bases and the J segment 4 bases; nucleotides outside the gene matches: 3. Germline values: CDR1 SEHNR, CDR2 FQNEAQ (reference sequence). The time point: week 35, safety follow-up. Each dose delivered 300 ug of mutant IDH1 20-mer peptide subcutaneously with imiquimod. Method: immunoSEQ multiplex PCR; TCRdb's copy keeps in-frame clones and lacks some. The sample comprises about 74,000 clones, around 87% of which are singletons, and 2% to 2.5% rests with the top ten. The TCR originated in a man aged 30-40 years with glioma. This specimen was PBMCs, taken from a glioma patient whose treatment included an IDH1 peptide vaccine. This chain joins TRBV7-9 and TRBJ2-5; TRBD1 matches 7 bases. CDR3: CASSSSGGETQYF. The CDR3 DNA follows: TGTGCCAGCAGCTCTTCAGGGGGAGAGACCCAGTACTTC.